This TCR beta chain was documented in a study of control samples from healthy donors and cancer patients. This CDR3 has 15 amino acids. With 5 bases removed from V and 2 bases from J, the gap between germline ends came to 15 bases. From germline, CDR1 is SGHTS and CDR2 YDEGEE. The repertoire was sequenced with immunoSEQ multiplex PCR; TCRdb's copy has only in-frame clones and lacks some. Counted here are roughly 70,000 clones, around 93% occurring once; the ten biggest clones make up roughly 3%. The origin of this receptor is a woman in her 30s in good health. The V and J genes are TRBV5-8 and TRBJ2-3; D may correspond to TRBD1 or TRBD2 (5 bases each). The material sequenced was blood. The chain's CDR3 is CASRPASGATDTQYF. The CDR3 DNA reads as TGTGCCAGCAGGCCTGCATCCGGGGCCACAGATACGCAGTATTTT. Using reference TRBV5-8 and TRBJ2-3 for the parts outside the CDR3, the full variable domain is EAGVTQSPTHLIKTRGQQATLRCSPISGHTSVYWYQQALGLGLQFLLWYDEGEERNRGNFPPRFSGRQFPNYSSELNVNALELEDSALYLCASRPASGATDTQYFGPGTRLTVL.